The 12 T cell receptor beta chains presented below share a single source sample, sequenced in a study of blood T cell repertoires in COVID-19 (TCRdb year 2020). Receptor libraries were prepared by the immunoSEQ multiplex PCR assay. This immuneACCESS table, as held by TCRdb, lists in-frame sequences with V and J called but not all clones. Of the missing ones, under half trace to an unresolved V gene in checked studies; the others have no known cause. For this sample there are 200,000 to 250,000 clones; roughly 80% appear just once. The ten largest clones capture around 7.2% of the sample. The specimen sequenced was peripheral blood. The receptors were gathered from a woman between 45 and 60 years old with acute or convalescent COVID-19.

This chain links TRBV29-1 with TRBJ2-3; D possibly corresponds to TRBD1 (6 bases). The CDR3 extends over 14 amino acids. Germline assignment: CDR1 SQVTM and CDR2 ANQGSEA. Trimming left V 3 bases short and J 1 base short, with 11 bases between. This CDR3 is CSVEQGMGTDTQYF. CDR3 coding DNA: TGCAGCGTTGAGCAGGGGATGGGCACAGATACGCAGTATTTT.

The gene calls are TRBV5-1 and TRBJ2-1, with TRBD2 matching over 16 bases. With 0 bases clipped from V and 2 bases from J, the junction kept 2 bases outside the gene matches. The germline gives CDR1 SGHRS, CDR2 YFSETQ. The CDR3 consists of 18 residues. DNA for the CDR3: TGCGCCAGCAGCTTGGCGGGGACTAGCGGGAGGGCCTACAATGAGCAGTTCTTC. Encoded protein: CASSLAGTSGRAYNEQFF.

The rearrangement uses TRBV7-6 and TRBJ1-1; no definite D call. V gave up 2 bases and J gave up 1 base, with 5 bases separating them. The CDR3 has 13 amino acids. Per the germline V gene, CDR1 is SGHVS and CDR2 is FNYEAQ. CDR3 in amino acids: CASSLNGNTEAFF. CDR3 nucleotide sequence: TGTGCCAGCAGCTTAAACGGGAACACTGAAGCTTTCTTT. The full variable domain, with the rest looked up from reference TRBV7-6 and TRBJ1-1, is GAGVSQSPRYKVTKRGQDVALRCDPISGHVSLYWYRQALGQGPEFLTYFNYEAQQDKSGLPNDRFSAERPEGSISTLTIQRTEQRDSAMYRCASSLNGNTEAFFGQGTRLTVV.

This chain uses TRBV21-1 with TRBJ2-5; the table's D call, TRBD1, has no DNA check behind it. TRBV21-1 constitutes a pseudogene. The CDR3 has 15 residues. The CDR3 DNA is TGTGCCAGCAGCATGCCGGGACACCTAACGGAGACCCAGTACTTC. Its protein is CASSMPGHLTETQYF.

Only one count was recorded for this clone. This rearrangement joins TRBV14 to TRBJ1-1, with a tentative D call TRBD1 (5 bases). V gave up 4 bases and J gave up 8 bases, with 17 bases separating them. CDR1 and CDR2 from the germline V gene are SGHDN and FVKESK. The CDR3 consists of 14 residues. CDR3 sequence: CASSPYGGGPEAFF. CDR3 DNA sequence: TGTGCCAGCAGCCCGTACGGGGGAGGCCCCGAAGCTTTCTTT.

CDR3 sequence: CASSLAGTTANTGELFF. DNA of the CDR3: TGTGCCAGCAGCTTAGCGGGCACAACCGCGAACACCGGGGAGCTGTTTTTT. This rearrangement joins TRBV7-9 to TRBJ2-2; D is undetermined. Germline V lookup: CDR1 SEHNR, CDR2 FQNEAQ (reference sequence). The CDR3 consists of 17 residues. Trimming took off 0 bases at V and 0 bases at J, with 11 bases between the two ends.

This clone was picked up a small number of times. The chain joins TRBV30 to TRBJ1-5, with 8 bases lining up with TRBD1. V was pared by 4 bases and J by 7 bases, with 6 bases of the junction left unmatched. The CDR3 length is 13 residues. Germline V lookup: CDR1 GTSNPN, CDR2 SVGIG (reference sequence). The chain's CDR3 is CAWKGSGGQPQHF. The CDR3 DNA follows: TGTGCCTGGAAGGGGTCAGGGGGCCAGCCCCAGCATTTT.

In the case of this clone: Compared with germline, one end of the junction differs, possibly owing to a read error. The CDR3 coding sequence is TGTGCCAGCAGTCAAGGAGTGACTAGCGGGAGGGCCGAGACCCAGTACTTC. Amino acid sequence: CASSQGVTSGRAETQYF. The chain is built from TRBV3-1 (or the pseudogene TRBV3-2) and TRBJ2-5; TRBD2 agrees at 14 bases. The CDR3 totals 17 residues. Germline assignment: CDR1 LGHDT and CDR2 YNNKEL (reference sequence).

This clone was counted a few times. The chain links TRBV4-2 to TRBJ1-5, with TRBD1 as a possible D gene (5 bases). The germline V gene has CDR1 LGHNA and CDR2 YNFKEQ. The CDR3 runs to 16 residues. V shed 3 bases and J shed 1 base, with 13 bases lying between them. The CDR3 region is CASSQNMAGSNQPQHF. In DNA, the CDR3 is TGTGCCAGCAGCCAGAATATGGCAGGGAGCAATCAGCCCCAGCATTTT.

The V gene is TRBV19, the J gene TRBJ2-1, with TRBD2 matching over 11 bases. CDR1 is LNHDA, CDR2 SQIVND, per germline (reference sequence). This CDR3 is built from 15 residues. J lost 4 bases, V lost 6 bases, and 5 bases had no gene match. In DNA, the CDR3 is TGTGCCAGTAGCCAGACTAGCGGGATTTACAATGAGCAGTTCTTC. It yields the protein CASSQTSGIYNEQFF.

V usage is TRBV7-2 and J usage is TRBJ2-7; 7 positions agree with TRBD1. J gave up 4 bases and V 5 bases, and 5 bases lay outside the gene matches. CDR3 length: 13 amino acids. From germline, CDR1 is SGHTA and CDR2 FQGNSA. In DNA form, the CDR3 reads TGTGCCAGCAGCCCGGGGACAGTGTACGAGCAGTACTTC. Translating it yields CASSPGTVYEQYF.

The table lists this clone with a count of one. As DNA, the CDR3 is TGTGCCAGCAGCTTTAGCGGGAGTTTAAATGAGCAGTTCTTC. Amino acid sequence: CASSFSGSLNEQFF. This chain uses TRBV7-8 with TRBJ2-1, with 9 nucleotides matching TRBD2. CDR3 length equals 14 residues. Germline CDR1 reads SGHVS; CDR2 reads FQNEAQ. The J segment lost 7 bases and the V segment lost 3 bases, leaving 4 bases of the junction unmatched.